The source of this T cell receptor beta chain is a study of shared clonotypes between healthy human individuals. Points from the study as a whole: Since donors were few, the genetic and exposure-history diversity represented was limited. Deeper or shallower sequencing was expected to change how clonotypes are shared among donors.

TCRdb's copy holds only in-frame clones and misses some; the assay was immunoSEQ multiplex PCR. This repertoire shows about 1.4 million clones, more than 95% found once; its top ten account for approximately 1.1%. A word on this clone: The antigen remains unidentified.

V was cut by 10 bases and J by 3 bases, with 7 bases left in between. The CDR3 extends over 11 amino acids. Looked up from germline, CDR1 is LNHDA and CDR2 is SQIVND (reference sequence). The receptor comes from a man aged 25 to 40 in good health. Sequencing used naive CD4+ T cells sorted from blood. The subset: CD45RA+ positively selected. This chain connects TRBV19 to TRBJ1-5; D is ambiguous. CDR3 amino acids: CATGDNQPQHF. In DNA, the CDR3 is TGTGCCACCGGTGACAATCAGCCCCAGCATTTT.